This record concerns one T cell receptor (beta chain) sequence. Its antigen is still unknown. This record belongs to a study of T cell repertoires in cytomegalovirus infection. Overall study: CMV infection and matching HLA type were both indicated by public TCR beta signatures.

General study results and limits: Summed public TCR beta family frequency identified CMV carriers bearing the relevant HLA. CMV-specific HLA-C-restricted TCR beta clonotypes dominated the ex vivo response.

Germline V CDR1 and CDR2: SGHVS, FQNEAQ. Trimming took off 5 bases at V and 4 bases at J, with 17 bases between the two ends. The CDR3 has 15 amino acids. TCRdb used MiXCR to reprocess the reads, holding one entry per CDR3 protein. The data show about 150,000 distinct CDR3 sequences, with about a quarter seen just once and about 10% held by the top ten. V usage is TRBV7-8 and J usage is TRBJ1-2; a weak D match, TRBD1 (5 bases). The specimen was PBMCs. The TCR comes from a human donor in good health (CMV status not recorded). Some clones in this sample may be carry-over from other donors' samples. CDR3 sequence (DNA): TGTGCCAGCAGCCCCCTTTCAGGGAGCCCCTATGGCTACACCTTC. Amino acids: CASSPLSGSPYGYTF.